This TCR beta chain was identified during a study of shared clonotypes between healthy human individuals. Whole-study findings and limits: Although depth was large, rarefaction showed that sequencing of the sorted subsets was incomplete.

Germline V CDR1 and CDR2: MNHEY, SMNVEV (reference sequence). This CDR3 has 16 amino acids. With 10 bases removed from V and 8 bases from J, the gap between germline ends came to 26 bases. Terminally differentiated effector memory CD45RA+ cells were left out of the naive CD8 fraction, which was CD45RO-negative and positively selected for CCR7. This clone occurred once. Its antigen is unknown. The table came from immunoSEQ multiplex PCR; TCRdb's copy has only in-frame clones and leaves some out. The table shows about 2 million clones, with approximately 95% occurring only once. This chain connects TRBV27 to TRBJ1-4, with D possibly matching TRBD1 (5 bases). This receptor was taken from a young man in good health. Material: naive CD8+ T cells sorted from blood. This chain's CDR3 is CAIGCRAGRSMEKLFF. The CDR3 region has the DNA TGTGCCATCGGATGCAGGGCGGGTAGGTCGATGGAAAAACTGTTTTTT.